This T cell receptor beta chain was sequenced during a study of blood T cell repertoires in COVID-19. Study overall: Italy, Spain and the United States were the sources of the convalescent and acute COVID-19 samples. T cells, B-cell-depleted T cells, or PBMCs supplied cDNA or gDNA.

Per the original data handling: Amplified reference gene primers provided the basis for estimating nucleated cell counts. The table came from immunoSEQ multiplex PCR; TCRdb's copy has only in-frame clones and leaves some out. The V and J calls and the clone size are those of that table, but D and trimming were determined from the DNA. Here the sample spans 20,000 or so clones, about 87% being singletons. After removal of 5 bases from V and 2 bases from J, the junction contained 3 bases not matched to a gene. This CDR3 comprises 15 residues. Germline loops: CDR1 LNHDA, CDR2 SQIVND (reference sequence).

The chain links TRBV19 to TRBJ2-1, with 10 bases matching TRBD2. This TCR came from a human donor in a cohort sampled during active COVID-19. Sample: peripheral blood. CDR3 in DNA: TGTGCCAGTAGTTCTAGCGGGAGCCCCTACAATGAGCAGTTCTTC. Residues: CASSSSGSPYNEQFF.